Shown below are 18 T cell receptor beta chains from a single sample sequenced in a study of shared clonotypes between healthy human individuals (dated by TCRdb to about 2020). The library was obtained by the immunoSEQ multiplex PCR assay. TCRdb provides this immuneACCESS table in a form limited to in-frame rearrangements. Some clones are lacking; in checked studies, under half of them reflect an unresolved V gene, and why the rest are absent is not known. Counted in this sample were some 2 million clones; over 85% of them appeared once. The leading ten clones occupy 1.1% of the sample. CD8 naive samples were CD45RO-negative cells positively selected for CCR7, giving a CD45RA+CCR7+ population that excluded TemRA cells. The material sequenced was naive CD8+ T cells sorted from blood. This specimen's cell subset or site label, per the study, means: CD45RA+CCR7+. The receptors were sampled from a young man in good health.

The rearrangement uses TRBV30 and TRBJ2-5, with D possibly being TRBD1 (6 bases). V was pared by 0 bases and J by 9 bases, with 17 bases between. The V gene's germline CDR1 is GTSNPN and CDR2 SVGIG (reference sequence). This CDR3 is 14 amino acids long. CDR3 in DNA: TGTGCCTGGAGTGTTACAGGGACCGCAACGGCCCAGTACTTC. Translating gives CAWSVTGTATAQYF. The full variable domain, completed using reference TRBV30 and TRBJ2-5, is SQTIHQWPATLVQPVGSPLSLECTVEGTSNPNLYWYRQAAGRGLQLLFYSVGIGQISSEVPQNLSASRPQDRQFILSSKKLLLSDSGFYLCAWSVTGTATAQYFGPGTRLLVL.

The genes are TRBV4-1 and TRBJ2-2; maybe TRBD2 (6 bases). The CDR3 extends over 16 amino acids. The V and J ends lost 0 bases and 1 base respectively, with 9 bases between them. Germline V gene lookup returns CDR1 MGHRA and CDR2 YSYEKL. The DNA for the CDR3 is TGCGCCAGCAGCCAAGATCCGGGACTGAACACCGGGGAGCTGTTTTTT. Translating gives CASSQDPGLNTGELFF.

The chain is built from TRBV10-3 and TRBJ2-7; maybe TRBD2 (6 bases). The V and J ends lost 6 bases and 3 bases respectively, with 18 bases between them. The CDR3 loop spans 15 amino acids. Germline-derived CDR1 and CDR2 are ENHRY and SYGVKD. The CDR3 nucleotides read TGTGCCATCAGCGGTACGGGAGAAGCTATCTACGAGCAGTACTTC. Protein: CAISGTGEAIYEQYF.

The count of this clone is one. The chain uses TRBV9 and TRBJ1-2, with D unresolved. Germline CDR1 reads SGDLS; CDR2 reads YYNGEE. The CDR3 totals 13 residues. V lost 6 bases to trimming and J lost 6 bases, with 15 bases between them. The CDR3 region is CASNEGFKDGYTF. CDR3 DNA sequence: TGTGCCAGCAACGAGGGTTTTAAGGATGGCTACACCTTC.

This sequence joins TRBV7-9 and TRBJ2-1; TRBD1 agrees at 9 bases. The CDR3 runs to 16 residues. Germline CDR1 SEHNR, CDR2 FQNEAQ (reference sequence). V trimming: 1 base; J trimming: 7 bases; junction bases outside the gene matches: 8. CDR3 sequence reads: CASSLETGGDRNEQFF. As DNA, the CDR3 is TGTGCCAGCAGCTTAGAAACAGGGGGCGACAGAAATGAGCAGTTCTTC.

Turning to this clone: Other nucleotide sequences from this sample produce the same CDR3. The DNA for the CDR3 is TGCGCCAGCAGCCCGACAGGGACCGGGGAGCTGTTTTTT. Amino acid sequence: CASSPTGTGELFF. The gene calls are TRBV4-3 and TRBJ2-2, with 7 positions matching TRBD1. There are 13 residues in the CDR3. The ends lost 4 bases at V and 5 bases at J; junction bases unmatched: 1. CDR1 and CDR2 from the germline V gene are LGHNA and YSLEER.

The chain has TRBV4-1 and TRBJ2-7; 7 nucleotides match TRBD1. Germline V gene sequence: CDR1 MGHRA, CDR2 YSYEKL. Trimming removed 1 base from V and 11 bases from J; junction bases left unmatched: 2. The CDR3 has 11 amino acids. In nucleotides, the CDR3 is TGCGCCAGCAGCCAAGGACAGGGCGAGTACTTC. It yields the protein CASSQGQGEYF.

CDR3 sequence: CASSEREKSYEQYF. The DNA for the CDR3 is TGCGCCAGCAGTGAGAGGGAAAAAAGCTACGAGCAGTACTTC. The chain carries TRBV10-2 and TRBJ2-7, with unresolved D. The V end lost 2 bases, the J end lost 3 bases, and 11 bases lay between the germline ends. The CDR3 has 14 amino acids. Germline values: CDR1 WSHSY, CDR2 SAAADI.

The chain recombines TRBV13 with TRBJ2-3; maybe TRBD2 (6 bases). CDR3 length equals 17 residues. The V gene's germline CDR1 is PRHDT and CDR2 FYEKMQ (reference sequence). V lost 3 bases, J lost 2 bases, and 18 bases lay in between. The chain's CDR3 is CASSLVASGGLTDTQYF. CDR3 coding DNA: TGTGCCAGCAGCTTGGTCGCCTCCGGGGGACTCACAGATACGCAGTATTTT.

The rearrangement links TRBV6-6 to TRBJ2-5; tentatively, D is TRBD2 (6 bases). Germline lookup yields CDR1 MNHNY and CDR2 SVGAGI (reference sequence). With 2 bases removed from V and 3 bases from J, the gap between germline ends came to 10 bases. CDR3 length: 14 amino acids. The CDR3: CASSYAGFEETQYF. For the CDR3, the DNA is TGTGCCAGCAGTTACGCGGGATTCGAAGAGACCCAGTACTTC.

In regard to this clone: This sample also contains other DNA sequences that code for the same CDR3. CDR3 amino acids: CASSSTGGYEQYF. For the CDR3, the DNA is TGTGCCAGCAGCTCTACAGGGGGCTACGAGCAGTACTTC. The V and J genes are TRBV7-9 and TRBJ2-7; 8 nucleotides agree with TRBD1. The CDR3 covers 13 residues. Trimming at V came to 4 bases and at J to 3 bases, leaving 2 bases not matched to a gene. Germline CDR1 SEHNR, CDR2 FQNEAQ (reference sequence).

The chain has TRBV27 and TRBJ2-7; D is possibly TRBD1 (6 bases). CDR3 length: 15 amino acids. Trimming left V 6 bases short and J 0 bases short, with 15 bases between. Germline CDR1 reads MNHEY; CDR2 reads SMNVEV (reference sequence). The CDR3 region is CASRTNRESSYEQYF. The CDR3 bases are TGTGCCAGCAGGACGAACAGGGAAAGCTCCTACGAGCAGTACTTC.

The chain joins TRBV5-8 to TRBJ1-5; D uncertain. Trimming took 2 bases from V and 12 from J, leaving 3 bases between them. Germline-derived CDR1 and CDR2 are SGHTS and YDEGEE. The length of the CDR3 is 9 residues. CDR3 in amino acids: CASSLSQHF. CDR3 nucleotide sequence: TGTGCCAGCAGCTTAAGCCAGCATTTT.

This clone was seen just once. The gene calls are TRBV13 and TRBJ1-1, with a tentative D call TRBD1 (5 bases). CDR3 length: 12 residues. Germline loops: CDR1 PRHDT, CDR2 FYEKMQ (reference sequence). Trimming left V 4 bases short and J 8 bases short, with 11 bases between. In DNA, the CDR3 is TGTGCCAGCAGCTACGGGACGGCGGAAGCTTTCTTT. Translated: CASSYGTAEAFF.

This clone has just one count. This chain uses TRBV7-2 with TRBJ2-7; TRBD1 matches at 9 bases. Germline V gene sequence: CDR1 SGHTA, CDR2 FQGNSA. Unmatched junction bases numbered 11, after V lost 5 bases and J lost 6 bases. This CDR3 spans 15 amino acids. CDR3 in DNA: TGTGCCAGCAGCCCTATAGGCCAGACAGGGGGCGAGCAGTACTTC. It specifies CASSPIGQTGGEQYF.

J is TRBJ2-5 and V is TRBV28; 8 bases are a match to TRBD2. V was pared by 7 bases and J by 1 base, with 5 bases of the junction left unmatched. The CDR3 covers 14 residues. The germline CDR1 and CDR2 sequences are MDHEN and SYDVKM. The CDR3 bases are TGTGCCAGCACTAGCGGGCGCCTCCAAGAGACCCAGTACTTC. Residues: CASTSGRLQETQYF. Combining the CDR3 with reference TRBV28 and TRBJ2-5 gives the whole variable domain DVKVTQSSRYLVKRTGEKVFLECVQDMDHENMFWYRQDPGLGLRLIYFSYDVKMKEKGDIPEGYSVSREKKERFSLILESASTNQTSMYLCASTSGRLQETQYFGPGTRLLVL.

The rearrangement links TRBV28 to TRBJ2-5; D is possibly TRBD1 (6 bases). CDR1 MDHEN and CDR2 SYDVKM come from the germline V gene. V lost 10 bases and J 0 bases, leaving 9 bases between the germline ends. The CDR3 covers 12 residues. The CDR3, as DNA: TGTGCCACCCAGGGGTACCAAGAGACCCAGTACTTC. Its translation is CATQGYQETQYF.

The chain joins TRBV7-8 to TRBJ1-3, with unresolved D. CDR3 length equals 14 residues. V was trimmed by 2 bases and J by 0 bases, leaving 5 bases between them. CDR1 SGHVS and CDR2 FQNEAQ come from the germline V gene. CDR3 sequence (DNA): TGTGCCAGCAGCTTATCCGCCTCTGGAAACACCATATATTTT. As protein: CASSLSASGNTIYF.